This entry describes one T cell receptor (beta chain). Method: immunoSEQ multiplex PCR; TCRdb's copy keeps in-frame clones and lacks some. The data hold approximately 300,000 clones, with about nine tenths observed a single time. The entry originates in a study of blood T cell repertoires in COVID-19. The CDR3 runs 15 residues. With V trimmed by 2 bases and J by 5 bases, 4 bases remained unmatched. The germline V gene encodes CDR1 ENHRY and CDR2 SYGVKD. The study counted Cohort 3 donors as recovered given two negative PCRs, clearance, or symptom resolution. Sequencing used PBMCs or T cells enriched from blood (not recorded which). This sequence was found in a woman under 30 who had recovered from COVID-19. The J gene is TRBJ1-4, the V gene TRBV10-3, with 8 nucleotides matching TRBD1. The CDR3 loop is CAISEGTGANEKLFF. CDR3 nucleotide sequence: TGTGCCATCAGTGAGGGGACAGGAGCGAATGAAAAACTGTTTTTT.